This passage covers 11 T cell receptor beta chains from one sample sequenced in a study of blood T cell repertoires in COVID-19. The table came from immunoSEQ multiplex PCR; TCRdb's copy has only in-frame clones and leaves some out. The repertoire has roughly 260,000 clones, roughly 87% of them found once; the top ten carry around 2.6%. The specimen sequenced was PBMCs or T cells enriched from blood (not recorded which). The receptor source for this set is a woman aged 25-40 years with acute COVID-19.

V usage is TRBV11-2 and J usage is TRBJ2-7; D gene uncertain. CDR1 and CDR2 (germline): SGHAT, FQNNGV. Trimming pared 6 bases from V and 3 bases from J, leaving 21 bases between. This CDR3 has 16 amino acids. The CDR3 nucleotides are TGTGCCAGCAGTGACCGCGTGCGGCTAGGCGACTACGAGCAGTACTTC. It encodes CASSDRVRLGDYEQYF.

This clone was recorded once. V and J are TRBV5-6 and TRBJ2-3; D not resolved. Germline-derived CDR1 and CDR2 are SGHDT and YYEEEE. Trimming left V 0 bases short and J 4 bases short, with 3 bases between. CDR3 length: 12 amino acids. The CDR3 reads CASSLAADTQYF. The CDR3 DNA sequence: TGTGCCAGCAGCTTGGCCGCAGATACGCAGTATTTT. The full variable domain, in which reference TRBV5-6 and TRBJ2-3 provide the parts outside the CDR3, is DAGVTQSPTHLIKTRGQQVTLRCSPKSGHDTVSWYQQALGQGPQFIFQYYEEEERQRGNFPDRFSGHQFPNYSSELNVNALLLGDSALYLCASSLAADTQYFGPGTRLTVL.

This clone came up a few times. The V gene is TRBV18, the J gene TRBJ1-3; 7 bases are shared with TRBD1. CDR3 length: 16 amino acids. Germline V lookup: CDR1 KGHSH, CDR2 LQKENI. The V and J ends lost 4 bases and 3 bases, in that order; junction bases with no gene match: 9. CDR3 coding DNA: TGTGCCAGCTCACTAGGGGACAGTAGGAATGGAAACACCATATATTTT. This sequence encodes CASSLGDSRNGNTIYF.

The CDR3 reads CASSLALLDYGYTF. The CDR3 nucleotides read TGTGCCAGCAGTTTAGCTCTCCTAGACTATGGCTACACCTTC. The gene calls are TRBV6-2 or TRBV6-3 and TRBJ1-2, with D unclear. Trimming took 4 bases from V and 3 from J, leaving 12 bases between them. The CDR3 is made up of 14 amino acids. The germline CDR1 and CDR2 sequences are MNHEY and SVGEGT.

In this sample, this clone turned up a few times. The chain combines TRBV6-2 or TRBV6-3 with TRBJ2-2; 8 nucleotides line up with TRBD2. In germline, CDR1 is MNHEY, CDR2 SVGEGT. This CDR3 is 15 amino acids long. The V and J ends lost 5 bases and 3 bases, in that order; junction bases with no gene match: 5. The DNA for the CDR3 is TGTGCCAGCAGTCCGGGAGGGCGCGACACCGGGGAGCTGTTTTTT. It specifies CASSPGGRDTGELFF.

This clone came up a few times. The V gene is TRBV5-6, the J gene TRBJ1-6, with a weak D call TRBD1 (5 bases). CDR1 is SGHDT and CDR2 is YYEEEE in the germline V gene. Trimming removed 2 bases at V and 14 bases at J, with 14 bases between. The CDR3 totals 13 residues. The CDR3 DNA follows: TGTGCCAGCAGCTTTGGTGGGGCTAGGGCCCTCCACTTT. This translates into CASSFGGARALHF.

To note about this clone: The junction and the germline gene differ at one end; a read error may be behind it. The chain couples TRBV7-6 to TRBJ2-5; TRBD2 matches 10 bases. CDR3 length: 15 residues. Germline loops: CDR1 SGHVS, CDR2 FNYEAQ. Here the CDR3 reads CVSSLLVAGGETQYF. For the CDR3, the DNA is TGTGTCAGCAGCTTATTGGTAGCGGGGGGAGAGACCCAGTACTTC.

This chain links TRBV27 with TRBJ2-7, with 8 nucleotides matching TRBD1. V shed 4 bases and J 3 bases; nucleotides not matched to a gene: 8. Germline assignment: CDR1 MNHEY and CDR2 SMNVEV (reference sequence). The CDR3 contains 15 residues. The DNA of the CDR3 is TGTGCCAGCAGTTCCCCCGGGACAGGCATCTACGAGCAGTACTTC. It specifies CASSSPGTGIYEQYF.

The chain employs TRBV20-1 and TRBJ1-2, with D possibly being TRBD1 (5 bases). The CDR3 totals 11 residues. Germline lookup yields CDR1 DFQATT and CDR2 SNEGSKA (reference sequence). The chain's CDR3 is CRGGNGDGYTF. The DNA of the CDR3 is TGCAGGGGGGGTAACGGGGATGGCTACACCTTC.

This chain links TRBV30 with TRBJ2-7; no clear D. CDR1 is GTSNPN and CDR2 is SVGIG in the germline V gene (reference sequence). CDR3 length equals 13 residues. The germline V and J ends were trimmed by 4 bases and 5 bases, with 15 bases remaining between them. The CDR3 nucleotides read TGTGCCTGGACCCCTGACAATGGCCACGAGCAGTACTTC. It encodes CAWTPDNGHEQYF.

The V gene is TRBV13, the J gene TRBJ1-1, with D possibly being TRBD1 (6 bases). V lost 5 bases and J 1 base, leaving 8 bases between the germline ends. CDR1 and CDR2 from the germline V gene are PRHDT and FYEKMQ (reference sequence). The CDR3 is made up of 13 amino acids. CDR3: CASSQTGNTEAFF. CDR3 bases: TGTGCCAGCAGCCAGACAGGGAACACTGAAGCTTTCTTT.